One sample yielded the 11 T cell receptor beta chains listed below, sequenced in a study of blood T cell repertoires in COVID-19. Repertoires were generated with immunoSEQ multiplex PCR, while TCRdb's copy carries only in-frame clones and drops some. The sample has approximately 300,000 clones, roughly 86% seen once. Input material: PBMCs or T cells enriched from blood (not recorded which). The receptors come from a young woman who had recovered from COVID-19.

This chain connects TRBV13 to TRBJ2-1, with 7 nucleotides matching TRBD1. Germline assignment: CDR1 PRHDT and CDR2 FYEKMQ (reference sequence). Losses at the gene ends were 3 bases for V and 2 bases for J; bases not matched to a gene: 10. The CDR3 is made up of 17 amino acids. For the CDR3, the DNA is TGTGCCAGCAGCTTTCTACTCGGACAGGCTCCCTACAATGAGCAGTTCTTC. Residues: CASSFLLGQAPYNEQFF.

The rearrangement uses TRBV25-1 and TRBJ1-6; TRBD1 matches 10 bases. V lost 3 bases to trimming and J lost 4 bases; unmatched junction nucleotides: 6. Germline V gives CDR1 MGHDK, CDR2 SYGVNS. The length of the CDR3 is 17 residues. The DNA of the CDR3 is TGTGCCAGCAGTGACCCGACAGGGGGCGGGTATAATTCACCCCTCCACTTT. Amino acid sequence: CASSDPTGGGYNSPLHF.

The chain recombines TRBV10-3 with TRBJ2-5; no definite D call. This CDR3 region has 16 residues. CDR1 is ENHRY and CDR2 is SYGVKD in the germline V gene. Trimming took off 8 bases at V and 4 bases at J, with 23 bases between the two ends. The CDR3 loop reads CAIASVIGAARETQYF. In DNA, the CDR3 is TGTGCCATCGCCTCTGTGATTGGCGCGGCCCGAGAGACCCAGTACTTC.

This chain connects TRBV30 to TRBJ1-5, with a tentative D call TRBD1 (5 bases). Trimming pared 2 bases from V and 6 bases from J, leaving 17 bases between. Germline CDR1 reads GTSNPN; CDR2 reads SVGIG (reference sequence). The CDR3 is made up of 15 amino acids. CDR3 bases: TGTGCCTGGAGTAAGGGCTCGGGGGTCGGTCAGCCCCAGCATTTT. Translation gives CAWSKGSGVGQPQHF.

CDR3 DNA: TGCGCCAGCAGCCGCGGACAGGGCTCCTACAATGAGCAGTTCTTC. Amino acid sequence: CASSRGQGSYNEQFF. The chain recombines TRBV5-1 with TRBJ2-1, with 8 bases identical to TRBD1. Germline V gene sequence: CDR1 SGHRS, CDR2 YFSETQ. V shed 4 bases and J 0 bases; nucleotides not matched to a gene: 3. The CDR3 is 15 residues long.

This chain uses TRBV11-2 with TRBJ1-5; tentative D call: TRBD1 (6 bases). V lost 4 bases and J 4 bases, leaving 14 bases between the germline ends. Germline-derived CDR1 and CDR2 are SGHAT and FQNNGV. The CDR3 covers 15 residues. CDR3 DNA: TGTGCCAGCAGCTCGGTACAGGGTCTGAATCAGCCCCAGCATTTT. Translation gives CASSSVQGLNQPQHF.

The gene calls are TRBV7-3 and TRBJ1-3, with TRBD1 matching 8 bases. The CDR3 runs 13 residues. CDR1 and CDR2 from the germline V gene are SGHTA and FQGTGA. V was clipped by 2 bases and J by 8 bases; unmatched bases: 2. CDR3 residues: CASSLYRGDTIYF. DNA of the CDR3: TGTGCCAGCAGCTTATACAGGGGGGACACCATATATTTT.

The chain combines TRBV5-6 with TRBJ1-1; D gene uncertain. CDR1 SGHDT and CDR2 YYEEEE come from the germline V gene. V lost 4 bases to trimming and J lost 3 bases, with 16 bases between them. The CDR3 loop spans 15 amino acids. The CDR3 nucleotides are TGTGCCAGCAGCCCCCCTTATTTTGGGCACACTGAAGCTTTCTTT. Protein product: CASSPPYFGHTEAFF.

J is TRBJ2-3 and V is TRBV6-4; TRBD1 is a possible D gene (6 bases). Germline values: CDR1 MRHNA, CDR2 SNTAGT. V lost 4 bases and J lost 4, with 15 bases in between. The CDR3 contains 15 residues. DNA of the CDR3: TGTGCCAGCAGTGCCGAGGCAGGGGTCCCAGATACGCAGTATTTT. It codes for CASSAEAGVPDTQYF.

Turning to this clone: Other nucleotide sequences from this sample produce the same CDR3. The chain carries TRBV5-1 and TRBJ1-6; the match to TRBD1 covers 7 bases. The CDR3 has 14 amino acids. Per germline, CDR1 SGHRS and CDR2 YFSETQ. V lost 0 bases and J lost 8; bases outside the gene matches: 2. CDR3 region: CASSLDRGDSPLHF. The CDR3 nucleotides are TGCGCCAGCAGCTTGGACAGGGGAGATTCACCCCTCCACTTT.

This clone was observed once. This chain connects TRBV4-2 to TRBJ1-2; D may be TRBD1 (5 bases). V lost 0 bases, J lost 8 bases, and 10 bases lay in between. This CDR3 has 13 residues. Germline values: CDR1 LGHNA, CDR2 YNFKEQ. In nucleotides, the CDR3 is TGTGCCAGCAGCCAAGAGCGCCAGGGAGGCTACACCTTC. Translation: CASSQERQGGYTF.